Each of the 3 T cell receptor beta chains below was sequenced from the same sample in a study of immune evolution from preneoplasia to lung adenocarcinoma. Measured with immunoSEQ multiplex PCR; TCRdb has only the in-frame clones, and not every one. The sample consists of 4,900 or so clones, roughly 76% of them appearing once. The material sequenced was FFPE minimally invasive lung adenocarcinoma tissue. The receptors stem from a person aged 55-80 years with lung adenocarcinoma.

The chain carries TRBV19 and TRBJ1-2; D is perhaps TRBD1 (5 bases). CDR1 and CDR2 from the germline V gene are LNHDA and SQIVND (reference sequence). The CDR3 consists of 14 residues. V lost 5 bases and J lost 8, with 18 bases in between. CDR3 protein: CASSVRDAWDGYTF. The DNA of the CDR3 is TGTGCCAGTAGTGTCCGGGATGCATGGGACGGCTACACCTTC. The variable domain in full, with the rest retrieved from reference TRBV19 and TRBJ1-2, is DGGITQSPKYLFRKEGQNVTLSCEQNLNHDAMYWYRQDPGQGLRLIYYSQIVNDFQKGDIAEGYSVSREKKESFPLTVTSAQKNPTAFYLCASSVRDAWDGYTFGSGTRLTVV.

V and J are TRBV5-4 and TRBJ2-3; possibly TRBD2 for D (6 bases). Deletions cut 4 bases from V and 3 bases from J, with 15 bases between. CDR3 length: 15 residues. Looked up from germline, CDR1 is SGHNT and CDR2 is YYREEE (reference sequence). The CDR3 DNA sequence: TGTGCCAGCAGCACAGCTAGCGTCCAGACAGATACGCAGTATTTT. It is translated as CASSTASVQTDTQYF.

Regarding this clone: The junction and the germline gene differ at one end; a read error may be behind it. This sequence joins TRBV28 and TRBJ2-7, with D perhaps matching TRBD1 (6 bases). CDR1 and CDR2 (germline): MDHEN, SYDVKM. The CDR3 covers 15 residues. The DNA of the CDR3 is TGTGCCAGCAGTCTCACAGGGTTTAGAAACTACGAACAGTACTTC. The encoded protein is CASSLTGFRNYEQYF.